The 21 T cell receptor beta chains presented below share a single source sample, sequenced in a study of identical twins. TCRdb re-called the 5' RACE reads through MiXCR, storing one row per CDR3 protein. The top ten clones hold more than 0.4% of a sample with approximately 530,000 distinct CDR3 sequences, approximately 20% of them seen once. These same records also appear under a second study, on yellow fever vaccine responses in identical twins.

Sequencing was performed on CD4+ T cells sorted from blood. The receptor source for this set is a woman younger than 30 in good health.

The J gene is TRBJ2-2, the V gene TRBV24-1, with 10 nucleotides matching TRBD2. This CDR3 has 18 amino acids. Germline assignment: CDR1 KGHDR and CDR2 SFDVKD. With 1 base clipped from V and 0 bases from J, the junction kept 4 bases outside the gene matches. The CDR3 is CATSDFSSGGPNTGELFF. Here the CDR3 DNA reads TGTGCCACCAGTGATTTTTCTAGCGGGGGCCCGAACACCGGGGAGCTGTTTTTT.

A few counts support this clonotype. The CDR3 loop is CATSRQVNAGELFF. The CDR3 nucleotides read TGTGCCACCAGCAGACAAGTTAACGCCGGGGAGCTGTTTTTT. The chain couples TRBV15 to TRBJ2-2; D is unresolved. This CDR3 is built from 14 residues. CDR1 and CDR2 (germline): LNHNV, YYDKDF (reference sequence). The V and J ends lost 2 bases and 6 bases respectively, with 10 bases between them.

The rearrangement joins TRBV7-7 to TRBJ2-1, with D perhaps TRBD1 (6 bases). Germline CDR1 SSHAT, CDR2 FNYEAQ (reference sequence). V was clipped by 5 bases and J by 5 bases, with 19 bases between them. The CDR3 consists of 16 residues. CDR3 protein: CASSPEVLTGHNEQFF. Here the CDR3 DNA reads TGTGCCAGCAGCCCTGAGGTCCTTACAGGGCACAATGAGCAGTTCTTC. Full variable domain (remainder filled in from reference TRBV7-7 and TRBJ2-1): GAGVSQSPRYKVTKRGQDVTLRCDPISSHATLYWYQQALGQGPEFLTYFNYEAQPDKSGLPSDRFSAERPEGSISTLTIQRTEQRDSAMYRCASSPEVLTGHNEQFFGPGTRLTVL.

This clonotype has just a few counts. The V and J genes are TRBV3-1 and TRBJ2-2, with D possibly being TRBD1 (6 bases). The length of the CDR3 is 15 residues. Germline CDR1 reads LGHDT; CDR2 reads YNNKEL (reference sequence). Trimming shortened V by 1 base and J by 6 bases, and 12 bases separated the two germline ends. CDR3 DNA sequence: TGTGCCAGCAGCCAAGTATCAGGGGTGGCCGGGGAGCTGTTTTTT. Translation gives CASSQVSGVAGELFF.

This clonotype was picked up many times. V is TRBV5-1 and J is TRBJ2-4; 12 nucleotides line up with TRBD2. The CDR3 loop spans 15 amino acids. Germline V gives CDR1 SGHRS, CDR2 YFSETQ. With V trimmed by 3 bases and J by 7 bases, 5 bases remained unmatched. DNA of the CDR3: TGCGCCAGCAGCTCGACTAGCGGGGGTAGGAACATTCAGTACTTC. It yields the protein CASSSTSGGRNIQYF.

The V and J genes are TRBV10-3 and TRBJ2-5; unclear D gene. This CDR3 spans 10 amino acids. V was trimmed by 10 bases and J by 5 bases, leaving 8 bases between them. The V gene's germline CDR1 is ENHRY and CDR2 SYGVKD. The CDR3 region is CATGVETQYF. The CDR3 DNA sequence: TGTGCCACCGGCGTGGAGACCCAGTACTTC.

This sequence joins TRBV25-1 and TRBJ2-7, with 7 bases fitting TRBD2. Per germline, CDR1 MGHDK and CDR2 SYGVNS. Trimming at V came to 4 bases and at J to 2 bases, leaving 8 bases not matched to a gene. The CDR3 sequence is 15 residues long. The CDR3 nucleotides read TGTGCCAGCAGTGCTGTTCTAGCGGAACCCTACGAGCAGTACTTC. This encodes CASSAVLAEPYEQYF.

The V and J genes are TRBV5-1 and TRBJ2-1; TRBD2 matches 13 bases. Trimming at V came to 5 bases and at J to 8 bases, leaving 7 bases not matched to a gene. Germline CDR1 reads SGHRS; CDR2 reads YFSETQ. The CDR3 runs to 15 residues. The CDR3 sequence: CASRPGTSGNYEQFF. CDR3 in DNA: TGCGCCAGCAGACCCGGGACTAGCGGGAACTATGAGCAGTTCTTC.

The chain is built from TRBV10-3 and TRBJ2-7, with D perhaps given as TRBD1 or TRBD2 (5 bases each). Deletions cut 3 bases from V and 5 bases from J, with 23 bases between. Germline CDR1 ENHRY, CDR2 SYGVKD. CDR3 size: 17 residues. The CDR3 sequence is CAISERGDSISPHEQYV. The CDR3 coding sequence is TGTGCCATCAGTGAACGGGGAGACAGTATCAGTCCCCACGAGCAGTACGTC.

In nucleotides, the CDR3 is TGCAGTGCTAGAGGGGGGGCGGGAGAGAAGGGGCAGTTCTTC. Its protein product is CSARGGAGEKGQFF. The genes are TRBV20-1 and TRBJ2-1; the D gene is possibly TRBD2 (7 bases). CDR1 is DFQATT, CDR2 SNEGSKA, per germline (reference sequence). The CDR3 has 14 residues. V dropped 1 base and J dropped 12 bases, with 19 bases sitting between them.

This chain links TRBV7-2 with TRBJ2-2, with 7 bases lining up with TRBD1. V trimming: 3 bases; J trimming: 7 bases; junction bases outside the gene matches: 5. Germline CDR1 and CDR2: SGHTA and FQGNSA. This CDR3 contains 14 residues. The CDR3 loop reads CASSLTGFGGELFF. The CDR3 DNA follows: TGTGCCAGCAGCTTGACAGGGTTTGGCGGGGAGCTGTTTTTT.

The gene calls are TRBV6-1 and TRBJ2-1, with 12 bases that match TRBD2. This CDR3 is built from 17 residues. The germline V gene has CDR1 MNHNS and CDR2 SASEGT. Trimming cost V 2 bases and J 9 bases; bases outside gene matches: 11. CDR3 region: CASSELRTSGTQFEQFF. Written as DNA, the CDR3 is TGTGCCAGCAGTGAACTGAGGACTAGCGGGACCCAATTTGAGCAGTTCTTC.

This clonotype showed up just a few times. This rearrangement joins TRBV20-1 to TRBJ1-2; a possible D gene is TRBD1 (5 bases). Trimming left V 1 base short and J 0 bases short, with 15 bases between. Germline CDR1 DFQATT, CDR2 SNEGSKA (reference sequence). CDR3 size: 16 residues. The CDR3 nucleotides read TGCAGTGCTAGAGTAGAGGCAGGGAACCCTAACTATGGCTACACCTTC. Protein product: CSARVEAGNPNYGYTF.

CDR3 bases: TGCAGTGCTAGAGCCCCCCGGCGGGGTAACAATGAGCAGTTCTTC. Its translation: CSARAPRRGNNEQFF. The chain couples TRBV20-1 to TRBJ2-1; maybe TRBD2 (6 bases). The germline V and J ends were trimmed by 1 base and 5 bases, with 15 bases remaining between them. CDR3 length equals 15 residues. Germline lookup yields CDR1 DFQATT and CDR2 SNEGSKA (reference sequence).

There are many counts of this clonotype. The CDR3 DNA reads TGCGCCAGCAGCCGGACAGGCGACACCGGGGAGCTGTTTTTT. It is translated as CASSRTGDTGELFF. V gene TRBV5-1 combines with J gene TRBJ2-2, with TRBD1 matching over 7 bases. With V trimmed by 4 bases and J by 3 bases, 3 bases remained unmatched. The CDR3 consists of 14 residues. CDR1 is SGHRS and CDR2 is YFSETQ in the germline V gene.

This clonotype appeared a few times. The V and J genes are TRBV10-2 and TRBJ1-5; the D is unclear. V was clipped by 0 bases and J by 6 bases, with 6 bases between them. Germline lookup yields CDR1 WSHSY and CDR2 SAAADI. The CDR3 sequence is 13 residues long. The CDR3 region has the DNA TGCGCCAGCAGTGAGTCGAGGGTTCAGCCCCAGCATTTT. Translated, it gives CASSESRVQPQHF.

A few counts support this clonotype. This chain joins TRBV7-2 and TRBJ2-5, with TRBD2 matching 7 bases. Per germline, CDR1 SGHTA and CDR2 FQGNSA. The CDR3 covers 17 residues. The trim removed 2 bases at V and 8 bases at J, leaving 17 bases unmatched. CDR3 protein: CASSLMWAPGGSTTQYF. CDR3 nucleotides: TGTGCCAGCAGCTTAATGTGGGCCCCTGGCGGGAGTACTACCCAGTACTTC.

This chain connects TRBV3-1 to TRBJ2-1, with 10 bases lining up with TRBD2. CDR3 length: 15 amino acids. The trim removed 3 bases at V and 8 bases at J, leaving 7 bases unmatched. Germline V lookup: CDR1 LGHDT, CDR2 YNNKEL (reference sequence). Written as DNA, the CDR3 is TGTGCCAGCAGCCATACGGGACTAGCGAGCTATGAGCAGTTCTTC. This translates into CASSHTGLASYEQFF.

CDR3 region: CASSNTQGAGTEAFF. CDR3 in DNA: TGTGCCAGCAGCAACACGCAGGGGGCCGGCACTGAAGCTTTCTTT. The V gene is TRBV5-6, the J gene TRBJ1-1, with 8 bases fitting TRBD1. The junction had 9 bases not matched to a gene; V was cut back by 4 bases and J by 4 bases. This CDR3 comprises 15 residues. Germline lookup yields CDR1 SGHDT and CDR2 YYEEEE.

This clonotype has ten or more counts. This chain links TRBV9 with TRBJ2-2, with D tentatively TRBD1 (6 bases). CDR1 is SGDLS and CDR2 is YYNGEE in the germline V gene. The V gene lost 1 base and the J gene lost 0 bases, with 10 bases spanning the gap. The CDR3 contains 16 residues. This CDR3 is CASSVLGQTNTGELFF. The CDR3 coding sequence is TGTGCCAGCAGCGTATTAGGACAGACGAACACCGGGGAGCTGTTTTTT.

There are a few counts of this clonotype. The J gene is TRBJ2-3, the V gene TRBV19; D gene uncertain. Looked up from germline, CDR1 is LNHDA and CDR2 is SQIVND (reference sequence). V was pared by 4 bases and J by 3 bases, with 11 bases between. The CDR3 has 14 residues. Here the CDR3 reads CASSTQVGTDTQYF. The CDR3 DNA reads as TGTGCCAGTAGTACCCAGGTTGGTACAGATACGCAGTATTTT.